A single sample gave rise to the 32 T cell receptor beta chains below, sequenced in a study of shared T cell receptors in the human thymus. TCRdb keeps only in-frame clones here, not all; method: immunoSEQ multiplex PCR. The repertoire holds approximately 490,000 clones, with around 78% as singletons. This sample was shared with a second study, whose subject was human thymus T cells.

Sequenced sample: thymocytes. The origin of the receptors is a boy younger than two with a congenital heart defect.

The chain uses TRBV27 and TRBJ2-7, with D perhaps TRBD2 (5 bases). Trimming shortened V by 5 bases and J by 4 bases, and 18 bases separated the two germline ends. The length of the CDR3 is 15 residues. Germline assignment: CDR1 MNHEY and CDR2 SMNVEV (reference sequence). The CDR3: CASSPPGGPGYEQYF. DNA of the CDR3: TGTGCCAGCAGTCCCCCCGGAGGCCCCGGTTACGAGCAGTACTTC.

CDR3 nucleotide sequence: TGTGCCAGCAGCCAAGATCCGGCTAGCGGGAGGTACAATGAGCAGTTCTTC. This translates into CASSQDPASGRYNEQFF. The chain joins TRBV4-2 to TRBJ2-1; TRBD2 aligns across 11 bases. The CDR3 loop spans 17 amino acids. V gave up 0 bases and J gave up 4 bases; unmatched junction bases: 5. Germline V gene data show CDR1 as LGHNA and CDR2 as YNFKEQ.

The chain joins TRBV27 to TRBJ2-1; TRBD2 matches at 16 bases. CDR1 MNHEY and CDR2 SMNVEV come from the germline V gene (reference sequence). The J segment lost 1 base and the V segment lost 2 bases, leaving 5 bases of the junction unmatched. This CDR3 has 19 amino acids. CDR3 region: CASSLTGLAGGGSYNEQFF. In DNA, the CDR3 is TGTGCCAGCAGTTTAACGGGACTAGCGGGAGGGGGATCCTACAATGAGCAGTTCTTC.

The rearrangement joins TRBV9 to TRBJ1-1; TRBD1 might be the D (5 bases). CDR1 and CDR2 from the germline V gene are SGDLS and YYNGEE. This CDR3 is built from 15 residues. V was clipped by 5 bases and J by 2 bases, with 16 bases between them. This CDR3 reads CASRRAGHTNTEAFF. The CDR3 region has the DNA TGTGCCAGCAGAAGAGCGGGGCATACCAACACTGAAGCTTTCTTT.

The chain recombines TRBV9 with TRBJ2-6, with D perhaps matching TRBD1 (6 bases). Per germline, CDR1 SGDLS and CDR2 YYNGEE. V gave up 0 bases and J gave up 0 bases, with 16 bases separating them. There are 19 residues in the CDR3. CDR3 residues: CASSVGTEGPYSGANVLTF. The CDR3 DNA follows: TGTGCCAGCAGCGTAGGGACAGAAGGGCCCTACTCTGGGGCCAACGTCCTGACTTTC.

The chain couples TRBV5-6 to TRBJ1-2; D is unclear. Trimming stripped 2 bases from V and 8 bases from J, with 22 bases between. CDR3 length equals 16 residues. Per germline, CDR1 SGHDT and CDR2 YYEEEE. DNA for the CDR3: TGTGCCAGCAGCTTATTTGACACTCGTATAATTCGCGGCTACACCTTC. Its protein product is CASSLFDTRIIRGYTF. Based on the CDR3 plus reference TRBV5-6 and TRBJ1-2, the full variable domain is DAGVTQSPTHLIKTRGQQVTLRCSPKSGHDTVSWYQQALGQGPQFIFQYYEEEERQRGNFPDRFSGHQFPNYSSELNVNALLLGDSALYLCASSLFDTRIIRGYTFGSGTRLTVV.

The rearrangement uses TRBV15 and TRBJ1-2, with no clear D. Per germline, CDR1 LNHNV and CDR2 YYDKDF (reference sequence). The CDR3 has 16 amino acids. The V gene lost 0 bases and the J gene lost 4 bases, with 15 bases spanning the gap. The CDR3 is CATSRDKEDFSYGYTF. CDR3 DNA: TGTGCCACCAGCAGAGATAAAGAGGATTTTTCCTATGGCTACACCTTC.

The chain uses TRBV28 and TRBJ1-5; the match to TRBD1 covers 7 bases. The CDR3 covers 18 residues. Germline values: CDR1 MDHEN, CDR2 SYDVKM. V shed 5 bases and J 0 bases; nucleotides not matched to a gene: 13. CDR3 coding DNA: TGTGCCAGCAGTCCACCGGGACAGTGCTCTTATAGCAATCAGCCCCAGCATTTT. Translating gives CASSPPGQCSYSNQPQHF.

The chain links TRBV4-3 to TRBJ1-5; D call uncertain. Germline V gene sequence: CDR1 LGHNA, CDR2 YSLEER. The length of the CDR3 is 15 residues. With 0 bases removed from V and 0 bases from J, the gap between germline ends came to 6 bases. The DNA for the CDR3 is TGCGCCAGCAGCCAAGATAACGGTAGCAATCAGCCCCAGCATTTT. It specifies CASSQDNGSNQPQHF.

There are a few counts of this clone. The chain uses TRBV4-1 and TRBJ2-2; 12 nucleotides align to TRBD2. The CDR3 extends over 19 amino acids. After removal of 3 bases from V and 5 bases from J, the junction contained 13 bases not matched to a gene. The V gene's germline CDR1 is MGHRA and CDR2 YSYEKL. CDR3 DNA sequence: TGCGCCAGCAGCCATCGGGCTCTAGCGGGAGGGCCGCGTACCGGGGAGCTGTTTTTT. Translating it yields CASSHRALAGGPRTGELFF.

V and J are TRBV27 and TRBJ2-1, with TRBD2 matching over 7 bases. Germline V CDR1 and CDR2: MNHEY, SMNVEV (reference sequence). The length of the CDR3 is 15 residues. The V and J ends lost 2 bases and 2 bases, in that order; junction bases with no gene match: 3. CDR3 residues: CASSLMLAAYNEQFF. The CDR3 DNA is TGTGCCAGCAGTTTAATGCTAGCGGCCTACAATGAGCAGTTCTTC.

This chain joins TRBV15 and TRBJ2-5; 9 bases fit TRBD2. V shed 0 bases and J 4 bases; nucleotides not matched to a gene: 6. Germline V gene sequence: CDR1 LNHNV, CDR2 YYDKDF (reference sequence). This CDR3 is 16 amino acids long. The CDR3 bases are TGTGCCACCAGCAGAGACCCGCGGGAGGGCCGAGAGACCCAGTACTTC. This sequence encodes CATSRDPREGRETQYF.

This chain uses TRBV27 with TRBJ2-7; 10 positions agree with TRBD1. Germline V CDR1 and CDR2: MNHEY, SMNVEV (reference sequence). V lost 5 bases and J lost 7; bases outside the gene matches: 14. The CDR3 is made up of 16 amino acids. The CDR3 coding sequence is TGTGCCAGCAGTCCGGAAGCCGGGACAGGGGTTAGAGAGCAGTACTTC. It translates to CASSPEAGTGVREQYF.

This clone was seen only once. The CDR3 DNA sequence: TGTGCCAGCAAACTTAACTCGGGACAGGGGGCGCCGGGCTATGGCTACACCTTC. Its translation: CASKLNSGQGAPGYGYTF. The chain combines TRBV28 with TRBJ1-2, with 12 bases aligning to TRBD1. Germline CDR1 is MDHEN and CDR2 is SYDVKM. There are 18 residues in the CDR3. The junction had 16 bases not matched to a gene; V was cut back by 7 bases and J by 4 bases.

The V call is TRBV28, the J call TRBJ2-3, with TRBD2 as a possible D gene (5 bases). This CDR3 region has 14 residues. V was pared by 7 bases and J by 4 bases, with 15 bases between. Germline CDR1 reads MDHEN; CDR2 reads SYDVKM. The CDR3, as DNA: TGTGCCAGCACTCCCCTGCCCGGGGCAGATACGCAGTATTTT. Protein product: CASTPLPGADTQYF.

This clone was seen a few times. V gene TRBV25-1 combines with J gene TRBJ2-5; 9 bases line up with TRBD1. There are 14 residues in the CDR3. Germline assignment: CDR1 MGHDK and CDR2 SYGVNS. The ends lost 6 bases at V and 4 bases at J; junction bases unmatched: 6. The CDR3 coding sequence is TGTGCCAGCAGAGAAACAGGGGGCGGAGAGACCCAGTACTTC. Protein: CASRETGGGETQYF.

CDR3 nucleotide sequence: TGTGCCAGCAGCGTAGGTGGGAGGGGCAATGAGCAGTTCTTC. The encoded protein is CASSVGGRGNEQFF. The genes are TRBV9 and TRBJ2-1; TRBD2 matches at 7 bases. The CDR3 spans 14 residues. The ends lost 0 bases at V and 6 bases at J; junction bases unmatched: 3. Germline V lookup: CDR1 SGDLS, CDR2 YYNGEE.

V usage is TRBV27 and J usage is TRBJ2-3; 7 positions match TRBD2. The CDR3 totals 15 residues. Per germline, CDR1 MNHEY and CDR2 SMNVEV (reference sequence). J gave up 2 bases and V 1 base, and 3 bases lay outside the gene matches. For the CDR3, the DNA is TGTGCCAGCAGTTTATTTGCGGGAGACACAGATACGCAGTATTTT. Protein: CASSLFAGDTDTQYF.

This clone was counted only a few times. This chain links TRBV5-4 with TRBJ2-5; perhaps TRBD1 as D (6 bases). V was pared by 3 bases and J by 7 bases, with 19 bases between. Germline V gene lookup returns CDR1 SGHNT and CDR2 YYREEE (reference sequence). The length of the CDR3 is 15 residues. The CDR3 bases are TGTGCCAGCAGCTATAATGGGTTCTTAGGGGGGACCCAGTACTTC. Amino acids: CASSYNGFLGGTQYF.

The gene calls are TRBV11-2 and TRBJ2-1; TRBD2 is a possible D gene (6 bases). CDR1 is SGHAT and CDR2 is FQNNGV in the germline V gene. The V end lost 5 bases, the J end lost 6 bases, and 11 bases lay between the germline ends. The CDR3 is 13 residues long. CDR3 residues: CASSLRRGNEQFF. Written as DNA, the CDR3 is TGTGCCAGCAGCCTAAGGAGGGGCAATGAGCAGTTCTTC. Full variable domain (rest looked up from reference TRBV11-2 and TRBJ2-1): EAGVAQSPRYKIIEKRQSVAFWCNPISGHATLYWYQQILGQGPKLLIQFQNNGVVDDSQLPKDRFSAERLKGVDSTLKIQPAKLEDSAVYLCASSLRRGNEQFFGPGTRLTVL.

Turning to this clone: Within the sample, other DNA sequences also encode this same CDR3. This sequence joins TRBV11-2 and TRBJ2-6; the D gene is possibly TRBD2 (5 bases). V lost 2 bases and J 4 bases, leaving 9 bases between the germline ends. Germline CDR1 and CDR2: SGHAT and FQNNGV. This CDR3 contains 15 residues. The CDR3 sequence: CASSLTGSGANVLTF. CDR3 DNA: TGTGCCAGCAGCTTAACGGGGAGCGGGGCCAACGTCCTGACTTTC. The full variable domain, completed using reference TRBV11-2 and TRBJ2-6, is EAGVAQSPRYKIIEKRQSVAFWCNPISGHATLYWYQQILGQGPKLLIQFQNNGVVDDSQLPKDRFSAERLKGVDSTLKIQPAKLEDSAVYLCASSLTGSGANVLTFGAGSRLTVL.

V is TRBV7-8 and J is TRBJ2-5, with 7 bases lining up with TRBD2. The CDR3 runs 16 residues. CDR1 and CDR2 from the germline V gene are SGHVS and FQNEAQ. With 1 base clipped from V and 3 bases from J, the junction kept 8 bases outside the gene matches. The CDR3 protein is CASSLGRLAVKETQYF. For the CDR3, the DNA is TGTGCCAGCAGCTTAGGGAGACTAGCTGTGAAAGAGACCCAGTACTTC.

This clone has more than one count but fewer than ten. This rearrangement joins TRBV21-1 to TRBJ1-3. TRBV21-1 is designated a pseudogene. The CDR3 is 18 amino acids. The DNA for the CDR3 is TGTGCCAGCAGCAAACGGGAGGGGCGGCGGGCCCCTGGAAACACCATATATTTT. Its protein is CASSKREGRRAPGNTIYF.

The chain carries TRBV5-6 and TRBJ2-7; tentative D call: TRBD1 (6 bases). The CDR3 consists of 13 residues. The V gene's germline CDR1 is SGHDT and CDR2 YYEEEE. Trimming shortened V by 0 bases and J by 7 bases, and 11 bases separated the two germline ends. The CDR3 nucleotides read TGTGCCAGCAGCTTGGACAGGGTAGGTGAGCAGTACTTC. This gives the protein CASSLDRVGEQYF.

This chain joins TRBV15 and TRBJ2-7, with 9 positions matching TRBD2. The ends lost 4 bases at V and 4 bases at J; junction bases unmatched: 17. Germline V gene sequence: CDR1 LNHNV, CDR2 YYDKDF (reference sequence). The CDR3 consists of 18 residues. CDR3 residues: CATSTPTGLSGSRYEQYF. The CDR3 DNA reads TGTGCCACCAGCACCCCGACAGGGCTTAGCGGGAGTCGGTACGAGCAGTACTTC.

The rearrangement joins TRBV28 to TRBJ2-3; perhaps TRBD1 as D (5 bases). Germline V gene sequence: CDR1 MDHEN, CDR2 SYDVKM. Trimming took 3 bases from V and 4 from J, leaving 20 bases between them. This CDR3 is built from 17 residues. The CDR3 loop is CASSFLAFQGCSDTQYF. The CDR3 region has the DNA TGTGCCAGCAGTTTCTTAGCATTCCAGGGTTGTTCAGATACGCAGTATTTT. Together with reference TRBV28 and TRBJ2-3, the CDR3 gives the full variable domain: DVKVTQSSRYLVKRTGEKVFLECVQDMDHENMFWYRQDPGLGLRLIYFSYDVKMKEKGDIPEGYSVSREKKERFSLILESASTNQTSMYLCASSFLAFQGCSDTQYFGPGTRLTVL.

This chain uses TRBV14 with TRBJ1-1; D gene ambiguous. Germline V gene sequence: CDR1 SGHDN, CDR2 FVKESK. This CDR3 is 14 amino acids long. Trimming removed 4 bases at V and 1 base at J, with 10 bases between. CDR3 sequence (DNA): TGTGCCAGCAGCCCCGCGAACCCGAACACTGAAGCTTTCTTT. This translates into CASSPANPNTEAFF.

The V gene is TRBV10-3, the J gene TRBJ2-1, with 10 nucleotides matching TRBD2. This CDR3 has 17 amino acids. V was pared by 2 bases and J by 4 bases, with 8 bases of the junction left unmatched. Germline V gene sequence: CDR1 ENHRY, CDR2 SYGVKD. Written as DNA, the CDR3 is TGTGCCATCAGTGAGGTAGCTAGCGGGAGCTATTACAATGAGCAGTTCTTC. Protein sequence: CAISEVASGSYYNEQFF.

The chain carries TRBV28 and TRBJ1-2; 12 bases fit TRBD1. Germline CDR1 MDHEN, CDR2 SYDVKM. This CDR3 comprises 15 residues. The junction had 1 base not matched to a gene; V was cut back by 3 bases and J by 2 bases. The CDR3 DNA follows: TGTGCCAGCAGTTTGGGGACAGGGGGCAACTATGGCTACACCTTC. It is translated as CASSLGTGGNYGYTF.

V gene TRBV5-6 combines with J gene TRBJ1-2; 10 bases agree with TRBD1. The length of the CDR3 is 13 residues. The V segment lost 1 base and the J segment 8 bases; nucleotides outside the gene matches: 2. Germline V lookup: CDR1 SGHDT, CDR2 YYEEEE. CDR3 sequence (DNA): TGTGCCAGCAGCTTGCGGGACAGGGGAGGCTACACCTTC. It codes for CASSLRDRGGYTF. Supplemented by reference TRBV5-6 and TRBJ1-2, the full variable domain reads DAGVTQSPTHLIKTRGQQVTLRCSPKSGHDTVSWYQQALGQGPQFIFQYYEEEERQRGNFPDRFSGHQFPNYSSELNVNALLLGDSALYLCASSLRDRGGYTFGSGTRLTVV.

The rearrangement links TRBV7-9 to TRBJ2-1, with TRBD2 identical over 14 bases. This CDR3 contains 16 residues. Germline assignment: CDR1 SEHNR and CDR2 FQNEAQ (reference sequence). V lost 2 bases, J lost 6 bases, and 3 bases stayed unmatched. CDR3 sequence reads: CASSLSGLAGVNEQFF. Here the CDR3 DNA reads TGTGCCAGCAGCTTATCGGGACTAGCGGGAGTCAATGAGCAGTTCTTC.

This clone was recorded a few times. The rearrangement uses TRBV6-1 and TRBJ2-7, with 11 nucleotides matching TRBD2. The V gene end was trimmed by 2 bases and the J gene end by 2 bases; junction bases not matched to a gene: 5. This CDR3 comprises 16 residues. Germline-derived CDR1 and CDR2 are MNHNS and SASEGT. The CDR3 loop is CASSEMTSGKTYEQYF. DNA for the CDR3: TGTGCCAGCAGTGAAATGACTAGCGGGAAGACCTACGAGCAGTACTTC.